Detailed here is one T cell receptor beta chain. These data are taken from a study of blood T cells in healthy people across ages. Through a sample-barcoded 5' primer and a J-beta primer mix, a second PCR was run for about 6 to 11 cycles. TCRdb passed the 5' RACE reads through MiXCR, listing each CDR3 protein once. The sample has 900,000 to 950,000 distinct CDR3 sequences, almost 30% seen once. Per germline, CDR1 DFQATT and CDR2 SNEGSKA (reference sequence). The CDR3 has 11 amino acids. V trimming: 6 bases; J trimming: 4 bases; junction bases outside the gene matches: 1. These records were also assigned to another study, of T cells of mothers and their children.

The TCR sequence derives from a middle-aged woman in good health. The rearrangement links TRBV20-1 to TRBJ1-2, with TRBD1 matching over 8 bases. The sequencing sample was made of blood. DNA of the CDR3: TGCAGTGCCGGGACAGGCTATGGCTACACCTTC. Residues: CSAGTGYGYTF.